This is a list of T cell receptor beta chains from one sample in a study of T-cell reconstitution after alpha-beta-depleted transplantation in children. MiXCR, applied by TCRdb to the PCR reads, yields one record per CDR3 protein. Found here are some 600,000 distinct CDR3 sequences, roughly 15% of them singletons; the top ten hold about 1.1%. The sample consisted of PBMCs from the stem cell graft donor, taken from the stem cell graft. Receptors originate from a human donor who donated a stem cell graft to a child with acute myeloid leukemia. Each CDR3 is given with its conserved first and last residue. A D gene is named only where the DNA matches it firmly. Only some rows state a clone size, as once, few, many or a class for expanded clones.

size,V,D,J,DNA,CDR3
many,TRBV7-8,TRBD1,TRBJ1-6,TGTGCCAGCAGCTTAGGACAGGGGGATTCACCCCTCCACTTT,CASSLGQGDSPLHF
.,TRBV12-5,TRBD1,TRBJ2-7,TGTGCTAGTGGTTTGAGAGACAGGGTCTCCGGTAAGCAGTACTTC,CASGLRDRVSGKQYF
few,TRBV29-1,TRBD1,TRBJ1-2,TGCAGCGCAGGACAGGGGGGGGACTATGGCTACACCTTC,CSAGQGGDYGYTF
.,TRBV5-5,.,TRBJ1-3,TGTGCCAGCAGCTTGGGCCCCCAAGGAATCCCTGGAAACACCATATATTTT,CASSLGPQGIPGNTIYF
many,TRBV6-6,.,TRBJ2-1,TGCGCCAGCAGCGTCCAGGGCAATGAGCAGTTCTTC,CASSVQGNEQFF
.,TRBV5-1,.,TRBJ2-3,TGCGCCAGCAGCTTCGGCAGCGAAACCTACACAGATACGCAGTATTTT,CASSFGSETYTDTQYF
.,TRBV7-2,.,TRBJ1-3,TGTGCCAGCAGCTTAGCCGGCATAAGCTCTGGAAACACCATATATTTT,CASSLAGISSGNTIYF
many,TRBV5-5,.,TRBJ1-5,TGTGCCAGCAGCTTGGTACATCAGCCCCCTCAGCCCCAGCATTTT,CASSLVHQPPQPQHF
many,TRBV20-1,.,TRBJ2-7,TGCAGTGCTAGACTACTCGGGAGCTCCTACGAGCAGTACTTC,CSARLLGSSYEQYF
many,TRBV6-2/TRBV6-3,.,TRBJ2-1,TGTGCCAGCAGTTACGCAGGCTCGGCCTACAATGAGCAGTTCTTC,CASSYAGSAYNEQFF
many,TRBV6-2/TRBV6-3,.,TRBJ1-2,TGTGCCAGCAGTTACTCGTCGGGGGGCTCCTCCTTC,CASSYSSGGSSF
many,TRBV11-2,.,TRBJ1-1,TGTGCCAGCAGCATTAGATCCCCGAGCCAGGGCAGGGGCACTGAAGCTTTCTTT,CASSIRSPSQGRGTEAFF
.,TRBV15,.,TRBJ2-3,TGTGCCACCAGCAGCCGTACGTCAGATACGCAGTATTTT,CATSSRTSDTQYF
many,TRBV20-1,TRBD1,TRBJ1-5,TGCAGTGCTAGAGGGACAGGGGATCATCAGCCCCAGCATTTT,CSARGTGDHQPQHF
many,TRBV5-6,.,TRBJ1-4,TGTGCCAGCAGCTTAGCAGGGAGGGCTAATGAAAAACTGTTTTTT,CASSLAGRANEKLFF
many,TRBV10-3,TRBD1,TRBJ2-7,TGTGCCACCCGCGTGGACAGGGACCACGAGCAGTACTTC,CATRVDRDHEQYF
many,TRBV29-1,.,TRBJ1-2,TGCAGCGTTGAGGGGGGCGACTATGGCTACACCTTC,CSVEGGDYGYTF
many,TRBV20-1,.,TRBJ2-7,TGCAGTGCTAGAGAGCGAAGGGGCCCCCTCTACGAGCAGTACTTC,CSARERRGPLYEQYF
few,TRBV7-6,.,TRBJ2-7,TGTGCCAGCAGCTCCCGGGACTTGCCCTACGAGCAGTACTTC,CASSSRDLPYEQYF
.,TRBV7-2,TRBD1,TRBJ2-6,TGTGCCAGCAGCTGGGACAGGGCCTCTGGGGCCAACGTCCTGACTTTC,CASSWDRASGANVLTF
.,TRBV6-1,.,TRBJ1-2,TGTGCCAGCAGTCAGCAGGGATGGTATGGCTACACCTTC,CASSQQGWYGYTF
few,TRBV5-5,.,TRBJ2-1,TGTGCCAGCAGCTTGGATGGTATCGGAATTACAGCTCAGTTCTTC,CASSLDGIGITAQFF
.,TRBV5-5,.,TRBJ2-7,TGTGCCAGCAGCTTGGTCTTTACAGGGCTTGTTTCCTACGAGCAGTACTTC,CASSLVFTGLVSYEQYF
many,TRBV7-2,.,TRBJ2-3,TGTGCCAGCAGCCACCTCCTGAGTACCTCTAGCACAGATACGCAGTATTTT,CASSHLLSTSSTDTQYF
many,TRBV29-1,.,TRBJ2-7,TGCAGCGTTGAAGATCGGGCCAGGGCAAGCTCCTACGAGCAGTACTTC,CSVEDRARASSYEQYF
.,TRBV12-3/TRBV12-4,.,TRBJ2-3,TGTGCCAGCAGCACCACAGGGAACACAGATACGCAGTATTTT,CASSTTGNTDTQYF
many,TRBV5-1,TRBD1,TRBJ2-5,TGCGCCAGCAGCTGGGGACAGGGGATGAAGACCCAGTACTTC,CASSWGQGMKTQYF
many,TRBV29-1,.,TRBJ2-7,TGCAGCGTTGAATCTAGGGGGTTGGACTACGAGCAGTACTTC,CSVESRGLDYEQYF
.,TRBV20-1,.,TRBJ1-5,TGCAGTGCTACCGACGGGGTAGGGTATAAGCCCCAGCATTTT,CSATDGVGYKPQHF
few,TRBV5-1,TRBD1,TRBJ2-5,TGCGCCAGCAGCTCCCACATGACAGGGGAAGGAGAGACCCAGTACTTC,CASSSHMTGEGETQYF
.,TRBV7-2,.,TRBJ2-2,TGTGCCAGCAGCTTAAGTGGGACACTTAACACCGGGGAGCTGTTTTTT,CASSLSGTLNTGELFF
many,TRBV5-1,.,TRBJ1-2,TGCGCCAGCAGGCCGGACAGACCCTATCGCTACACCTTC,CASRPDRPYRYTF
few,TRBV12-3/TRBV12-4,TRBD1,TRBJ2-2,TGTGCCAGCAGTTGGACAGGGGGGGGCACCGGGGAGCTGTTTTTT,CASSWTGGGTGELFF
many,TRBV20-1,.,TRBJ2-1,TGCAGTGCTAGGGGAGACAGATACAATGAGCAGTTCTTC,CSARGDRYNEQFF
many,TRBV7-2,.,TRBJ1-2,TGTGCCAGCAGCAAGGACGGCCCTCTTGGCTACACCTTC,CASSKDGPLGYTF
few,TRBV6-4,.,TRBJ1-1,TGTGCCAGCAGTAACTCGGGGGCCACTGAAGCTTTCTTT,CASSNSGATEAFF
.,TRBV12-3/TRBV12-4,TRBD1,TRBJ2-7,TGTGCCAGCAGTCCACCCGGGACAGGGGCCCACGAGCAGTACTTC,CASSPPGTGAHEQYF
.,TRBV27,.,TRBJ1-2,TGTGCCAGCAGTTTATGGGGGGATTCTGGTGGCTACACCTTC,CASSLWGDSGGYTF
many,TRBV6-5,.,TRBJ1-1,TGTGCCAGCAACCACGAGGGGACTGAAGCTTTCTTT,CASNHEGTEAFF
many,TRBV12-3/TRBV12-4,.,TRBJ2-1,TGTGCCAGTGGGACTGAGCAGTTCTTC,CASGTEQFF
few,TRBV5-6,.,TRBJ1-1,TGTGCCAGCAGCTCGGGGACGGATTTTATTTTGAACACTGAAGCTTTCTTT,CASSSGTDFILNTEAFF